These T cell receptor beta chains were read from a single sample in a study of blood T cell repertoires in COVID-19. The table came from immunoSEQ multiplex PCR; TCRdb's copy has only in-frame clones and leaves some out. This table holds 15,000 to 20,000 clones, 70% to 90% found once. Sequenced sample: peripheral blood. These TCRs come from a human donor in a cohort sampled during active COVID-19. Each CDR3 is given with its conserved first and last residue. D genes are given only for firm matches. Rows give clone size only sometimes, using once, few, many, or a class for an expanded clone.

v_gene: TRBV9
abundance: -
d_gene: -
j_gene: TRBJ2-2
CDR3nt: TGTGCCAGCAGCGTAGAACAAGACACCGGGGAGCTGTTTTTT
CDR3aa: CASSVEQDTGELFF

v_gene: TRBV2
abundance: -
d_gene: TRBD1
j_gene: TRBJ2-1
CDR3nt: TGTGCCAGCAGGGCAACCGGGACAGGGACGTTCCATGAGCAGTTCTTC
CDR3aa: CASRATGTGTFHEQFF

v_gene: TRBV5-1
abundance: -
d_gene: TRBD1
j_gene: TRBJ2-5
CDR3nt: TGCGCCAGCAGCTTGGGGGACAGGGACCAAGAGACCCAGTACTTC
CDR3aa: CASSLGDRDQETQYF

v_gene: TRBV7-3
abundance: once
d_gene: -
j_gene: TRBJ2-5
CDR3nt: TGTGCCAGCAGTCCCGCGGGGTGGGGGGAGACCCAGTACTTC
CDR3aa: CASSPAGWGETQYF

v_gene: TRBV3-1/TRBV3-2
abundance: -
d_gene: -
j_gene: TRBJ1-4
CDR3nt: TGTGCCAGCAGCCCGGGTACCGGGTCCTATGAAAAACTGTTTTTT
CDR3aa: CASSPGTGSYEKLFF

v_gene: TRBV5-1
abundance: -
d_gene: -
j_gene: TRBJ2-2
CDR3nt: TGCGCCAGCAGCCCTGACTTAACCGGGGAGCTGTTTTTT
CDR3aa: CASSPDLTGELFF

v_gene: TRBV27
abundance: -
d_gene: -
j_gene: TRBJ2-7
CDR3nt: TGTGCCAGCAGTTTCCGTGTGGGCCCCTACGAGCAGTACTTC
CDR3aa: CASSFRVGPYEQYF

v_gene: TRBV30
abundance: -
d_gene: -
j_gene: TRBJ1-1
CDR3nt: TGTGCCTGGAGTGTATCACAGAACACTGAAGCTTTCTTT
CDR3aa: CAWSVSQNTEAFF

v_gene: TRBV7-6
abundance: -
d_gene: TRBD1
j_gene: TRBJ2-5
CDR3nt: TGTGCCAGCAGCCTAAGAGACAGGGGCGAGACCCAGTACTTC
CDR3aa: CASSLRDRGETQYF

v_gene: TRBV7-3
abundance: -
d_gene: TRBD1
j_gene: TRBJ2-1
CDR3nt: TGTGCCAGCAGCTTGTACACCGGGACAGGGGTCGATGAGCAGTTCTTC
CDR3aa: CASSLYTGTGVDEQFF

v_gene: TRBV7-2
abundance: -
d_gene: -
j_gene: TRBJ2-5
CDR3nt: TGTGCCAGCAGCGTGGGGGGGGCCAGGGAGACCCAGTACTTC
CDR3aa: CASSVGGARETQYF

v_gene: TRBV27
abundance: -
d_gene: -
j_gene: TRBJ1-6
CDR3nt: TGTGCCAGCAGCACCACAGGGACGGCCAGATCACCCCTCCACTTT
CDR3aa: CASSTTGTARSPLHF

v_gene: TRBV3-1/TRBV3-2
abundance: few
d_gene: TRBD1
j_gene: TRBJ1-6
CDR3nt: TGTGCCAGCAGCCAAGATACGACAGGGGCTTCACCCCTCCACTTT
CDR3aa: CASSQDTTGASPLHF